The 5 T cell receptor beta chains in this list originate from one sample, sequenced in a study of shared clonotypes between healthy human individuals. Cells designated naive CD8 were CD45RO-negative and were positively selected for CCR7, with terminally differentiated effector memory CD45RA+ cells excluded. Assay: immunoSEQ multiplex PCR; the TCRdb copy retains only in-frame clones and omits some. The table has hundreds of thousands of clones, about 92% seen once. Source material: naive CD8+ T cells sorted from blood. These receptors were obtained from a man aged 30 to 39 in good health.

V usage is TRBV7-9 and J usage is TRBJ2-7, with 8 nucleotides matching TRBD1. V trimming: 1 base; J trimming: 0 bases; junction bases outside the gene matches: 5. Looked up from germline, CDR1 is SEHNR and CDR2 is FQNEAQ (reference sequence). This CDR3 has 16 amino acids. CDR3 nucleotide sequence: TGTGCCAGCAGCTTAGTAAGGACAGGGCGCTCCTACGAGCAGTACTTC. This translates into CASSLVRTGRSYEQYF.

The chain joins TRBV18 to TRBJ2-7; TRBD2 might be the D (6 bases). The CDR3 covers 13 residues. Per the germline V gene, CDR1 is KGHSH and CDR2 is LQKENI. Trimming took off 3 bases at V and 4 bases at J, with 10 bases between the two ends. The CDR3 region is CASSPPTSYEQYF. CDR3 DNA: TGTGCCAGCTCACCGCCGACTAGTTACGAGCAGTACTTC.

The CDR3 reads CASSYSRGDSPGELFF. CDR3 coding DNA: TGTGCCAGCAGTTACTCGAGAGGGGACTCGCCCGGGGAGCTGTTTTTT. This sequence joins TRBV6-5 and TRBJ2-2, with a weak D call TRBD2 (6 bases). Trimming removed 0 bases at V and 6 bases at J, with 14 bases between. The CDR3 consists of 16 residues. Per germline, CDR1 MNHEY and CDR2 SVGAGI.

The chain links TRBV5-5 to TRBJ2-5; 11 bases match TRBD2. CDR3 size: 14 residues. Germline V gene lookup returns CDR1 SGHKS and CDR2 YYEKEE (reference sequence). The J segment lost 4 bases and the V segment lost 4 bases, leaving 3 bases of the junction unmatched. CDR3 coding DNA: TGTGCCAGCAGCATGGGGACTAGCGGAGAGACCCAGTACTTC. Its translation is CASSMGTSGETQYF.

CDR3 region: CASSYPEVPEAFF. CDR3 nucleotides: TGTGCCAGCAGTTACCCGGAGGTCCCTGAAGCTTTCTTT. The gene calls are TRBV6-6 and TRBJ1-1, with D unclear. With 2 bases removed from V and 6 bases from J, the gap between germline ends came to 10 bases. This CDR3 is 13 amino acids long. Germline values: CDR1 MNHNY, CDR2 SVGAGI (reference sequence).